This T cell receptor (beta chain) was obtained from a study of vaccination and CD4 T cells after COVID-19. General study results and limits: Median SARS-CoV-2-reactive clonotype numbers went up from approximately 23 to 38, but not significantly. Spike mono-reactive clones accounted for 304 of the 307 vaccine-specific clones found in convalescent patients.

The J segment lost 2 bases and the V segment lost 8 bases, leaving 11 bases of the junction unmatched. CDR3 size: 16 residues. In germline, CDR1 is MNHEY, CDR2 SVGEGT. Once obtained from cultured CD4+ T cells, the DNA was sequenced using the Oncomine TCR Beta short-read assay. TCRdb reprocessed the PCR reads with MiXCR, giving one entry per CDR3 protein. The data show 15,000 or so distinct CDR3 sequences, roughly 60% seen once. Worth noting for this clonotype: Its antigen is undetermined.

The treatment here: roughly 11-day PBMC culture with coronavirus spike peptide pools or control peptides (ViraFEST assay). The TCR comes from a human donor who had recovered from COVID-19. The sequencing sample was made of CD4+ T cells from blood, cultured in vitro. This chain links TRBV6-2 or TRBV6-3 with TRBJ2-3; 9 nucleotides agree with TRBD2. This chain's CDR3 is CASRGLALSFTDTQYF. CDR3 bases: TGTGCCAGCCGCGGACTAGCGCTATCCTTCACAGATACGCAGTATTTT.